This T cell receptor beta chain was retrieved from a study of T cell changes during pregnancy in multiple sclerosis. Only in-frame clones appear in the TCRdb table, and some are missing; sequencing was by immunoSEQ multiplex PCR. Of around 56,000 clones in the sample, 90% were seen once. The source was peripheral blood, collected in the first trimester of pregnancy. This TCR was recovered from a female donor in good health, enrolled as a control in a pregnancy study.

CDR3 amino acids: CASISAGFGTEAFF. The CDR3 nucleotides are TGTGCCAGCATTTCGGCGGGGTTCGGGACTGAAGCTTTCTTT. The chain joins TRBV28 to TRBJ1-1; D is uncertain. CDR3 length: 14 residues. Germline values: CDR1 MDHEN, CDR2 SYDVKM. V was pared by 7 bases and J by 5 bases, with 17 bases between.